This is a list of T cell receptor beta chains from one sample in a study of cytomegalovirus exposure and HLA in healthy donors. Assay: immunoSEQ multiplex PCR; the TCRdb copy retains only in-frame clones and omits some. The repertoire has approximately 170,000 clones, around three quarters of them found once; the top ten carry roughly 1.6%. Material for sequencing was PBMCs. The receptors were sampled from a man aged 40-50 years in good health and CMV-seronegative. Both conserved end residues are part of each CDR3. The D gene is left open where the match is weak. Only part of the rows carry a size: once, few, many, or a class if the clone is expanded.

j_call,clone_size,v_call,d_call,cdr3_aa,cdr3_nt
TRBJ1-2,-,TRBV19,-,CASSRGQTNYGYTF,TGTGCCAGTAGTCGAGGACAGACTAACTATGGCTACACCTTC
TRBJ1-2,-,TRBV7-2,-,CAVTDYGYTF,TGTGCCGTAACAGACTATGGCTACACCTTC
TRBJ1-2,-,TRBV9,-,CASSLGAVGYGYTF,TGTGCCAGCAGCTTAGGCGCCGTTGGCTATGGCTACACCTTC
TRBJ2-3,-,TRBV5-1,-,CASSPGQDTQYF,TGCGCCAGCAGCCCTGGACAGGATACGCAGTATTTT
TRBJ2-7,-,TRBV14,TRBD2,CASSQEAGVTYEQYF,TGTGCCAGCAGCCAAGAAGCGGGAGTAACCTACGAGCAGTACTTC
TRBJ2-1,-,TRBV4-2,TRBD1,CASSQDWRQGAHEQFF,TGTGCCAGCAGCCAAGATTGGAGACAGGGGGCGCACGAGCAGTTCTTC
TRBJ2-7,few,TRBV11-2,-,CASSHPGMNEQYF,TGTGCCAGCAGTCACCCCGGGATGAACGAGCAGTACTTC
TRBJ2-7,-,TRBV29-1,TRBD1,CSVERQGAYEQYF,TGCAGCGTTGAACGCCAGGGGGCCTACGAGCAGTACTTC
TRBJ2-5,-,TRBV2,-,CASRLQGGQTQYF,TGTGCCAGCAGGCTACAGGGGGGGCAGACCCAGTACTTC
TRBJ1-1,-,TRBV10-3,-,CAISGGGLNTEAFF,TGTGCCATCAGTGGGGGGGGTCTGAACACTGAAGCTTTCTTT
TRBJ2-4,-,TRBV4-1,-,CASSLGPPRDTKNSQYF,TGCGCCAGCAGCCTTGGACCACCTCGGGACACTAAAAACAGTCAGTACTTC
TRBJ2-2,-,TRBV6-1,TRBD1,CASIGDRNTGELFF,TGTGCCAGCATCGGGGACAGGAACACCGGGGAGCTGTTTTTT
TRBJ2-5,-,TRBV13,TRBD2,CASSSSGGQETQYF,TGTGCCAGCAGCTCTAGCGGGGGACAAGAGACCCAGTACTTC
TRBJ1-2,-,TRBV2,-,CASRETAGDGYTF,TGTGCCAGCAGAGAGACAGCCGGAGATGGCTACACCTTC
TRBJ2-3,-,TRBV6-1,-,CASSEQDSDTQYF,TGTGCCAGCAGTGAGCAGGACTCTGATACGCAGTATTTT
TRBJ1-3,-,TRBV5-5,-,CASSLGSITWTKSEHTIYF,TGTGCCAGCAGCTTGGGTTCCATCACCTGGACTAAGTCCGAACACACCATATATTTT
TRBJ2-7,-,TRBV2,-,CASSDAAVGYEQYF,TGTGCCAGCAGTGACGCAGCGGTAGGGTACGAGCAGTACTTC
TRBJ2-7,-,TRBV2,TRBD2,CASRVIAGAYEQYF,TGTGCCAGCAGGGTTATAGCGGGAGCCTACGAGCAGTACTTC
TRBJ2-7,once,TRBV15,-,CATSPRASSYEQYF,TGTGCCACCAGCCCCCGAGCCTCGTCCTACGAGCAGTACTTC
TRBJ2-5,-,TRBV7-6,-,CASSLPASGERETQYF,TGTGCCAGCAGCTTACCAGCTAGTGGGGAGCGGGAGACCCAGTACTTC
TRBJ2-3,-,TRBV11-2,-,CASSSIRGFETDTQYF,TGTGCCAGCAGCTCTATACGGGGTTTCGAAACAGATACGCAGTATTTT
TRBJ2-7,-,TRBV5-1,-,CASSLSSMVSYEQYF,TGCGCCAGCAGCTTGTCCTCTATGGTCTCCTACGAGCAGTACTTC
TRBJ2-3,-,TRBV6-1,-,CAGAPPNTDTQYF,TGTGCCGGGGCGCCTCCAAACACAGATACGCAGTATTTT
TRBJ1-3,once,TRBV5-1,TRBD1,CASSLPRDRGTGNTIYF,TGCGCCAGCAGCTTGCCCCGGGACAGGGGAACTGGAAACACCATATATTTT
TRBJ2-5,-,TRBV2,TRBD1,CARDRGETQYF,TGTGCCAGGGACAGGGGGGAGACCCAGTACTTC
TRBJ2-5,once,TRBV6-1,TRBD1,CASRGQAQETQYF,TGTGCCAGCAGAGGACAGGCTCAAGAGACCCAGTACTTC
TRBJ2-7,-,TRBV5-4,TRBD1,CASSTGGTYEQYF,TGTGCCAGCTCGACAGGGGGCACCTACGAGCAGTACTTC
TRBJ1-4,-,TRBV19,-,CASSIMKGRGEKLFF,TGTGCCAGTAGTATAATGAAGGGGAGGGGTGAAAAACTGTTTTTT
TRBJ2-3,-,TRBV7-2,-,CASSLVEAGTDTQYF,TGTGCCAGCAGCTTAGTTGAGGCAGGGACAGATACGCAGTATTTT
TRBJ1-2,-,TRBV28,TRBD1,CASSPGTGFFYGYTF,TGTGCCAGCAGTCCAGGGACAGGGTTCTTTTATGGCTACACCTTC
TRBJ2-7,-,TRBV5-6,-,CASSVSPYEQYF,TGTGCCAGCAGCGTCTCCCCCTACGAGCAGTACTTC
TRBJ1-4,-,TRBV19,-,CASSPRGGTNEKLFF,TGTGCCAGTAGCCCACGTGGGGGGACTAATGAAAAACTGTTTTTT
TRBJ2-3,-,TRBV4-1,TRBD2,CASSGLAGGRNTDTQYF,TGCGCCAGCTCGGGACTAGCGGGAGGGCGGAACACAGATACGCAGTATTTT
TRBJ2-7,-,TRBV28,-,CASSPAQLREQYF,TGTGCCAGCAGTCCAGCACAACTACGAGAGCAGTACTTC
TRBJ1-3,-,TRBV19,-,CASSIPGIGNTIYF,TGTGCCAGTAGTATACCGGGTATAGGAAACACCATATATTTT
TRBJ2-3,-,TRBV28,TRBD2,CASSPGLAGGTDTQYF,TGTGCCAGCAGTCCGGGGCTAGCGGGAGGCACAGATACGCAGTATTTT
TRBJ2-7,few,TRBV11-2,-,CASSLGSSYEQYF,TGTGCCAGCAGCTTGGGGAGCTCCTACGAGCAGTACTTC
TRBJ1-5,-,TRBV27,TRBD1,CASTLTQGAQPQHF,TGTGCCAGCACCTTGACACAGGGGGCCCAGCCCCAGCATTTT
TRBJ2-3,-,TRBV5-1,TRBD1,CASSLGKGQGWTDTQYF,TGCGCCAGCAGCTTGGGTAAGGGACAGGGGTGGACAGATACGCAGTATTTT
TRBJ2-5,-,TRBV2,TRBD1,CASSLTGGETQYF,TGTGCCAGCAGTTTGACAGGGGGAGAGACCCAGTACTTC
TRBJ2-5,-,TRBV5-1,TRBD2,CASSTGGLAGRETQYF,TGCGCCAGCAGCACAGGGGGACTAGCGGGTCGAGAGACCCAGTACTTC
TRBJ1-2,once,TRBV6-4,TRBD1,CASTKGAGSGYTF,TGTGCCAGCACCAAGGGGGCGGGGAGCGGCTACACCTTC
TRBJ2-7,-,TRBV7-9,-,CSSSLSYEQYF,TGTTCCAGCAGCTTATCTTACGAGCAGTACTTC
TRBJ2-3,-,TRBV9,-,CASRETATDTQYF,TGTGCCAGCAGAGAGACAGCCACAGATACGCAGTATTTT
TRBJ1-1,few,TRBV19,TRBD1,CASQDRALINTEAFF,TGTGCCAGTCAAGACAGGGCCTTAATTAACACTGAAGCTTTCTTT
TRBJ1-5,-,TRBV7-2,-,CASRRGVNQPQHF,TGTGCCAGCAGACGGGGGGTAAATCAGCCCCAGCATTTT
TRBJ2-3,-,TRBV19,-,CASSMDSGKSTDTQYF,TGTGCCAGTAGTATGGATAGCGGTAAGAGCACAGATACGCAGTATTTT
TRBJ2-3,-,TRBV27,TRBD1,CASSPDGQGRTDTQYF,TGTGCCAGCAGTCCAGATGGACAGGGCCGCACAGATACGCAGTATTTT
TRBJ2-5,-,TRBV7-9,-,CASSSFRETQYF,TGTGCCAGCAGCTCCTTCAGGGAGACCCAGTACTTC
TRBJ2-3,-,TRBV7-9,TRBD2,CASSSQRTSGRGTDTQYF,TGTGCCAGCAGCTCCCAACGGACTAGCGGGAGAGGGACAGATACGCAGTATTTT